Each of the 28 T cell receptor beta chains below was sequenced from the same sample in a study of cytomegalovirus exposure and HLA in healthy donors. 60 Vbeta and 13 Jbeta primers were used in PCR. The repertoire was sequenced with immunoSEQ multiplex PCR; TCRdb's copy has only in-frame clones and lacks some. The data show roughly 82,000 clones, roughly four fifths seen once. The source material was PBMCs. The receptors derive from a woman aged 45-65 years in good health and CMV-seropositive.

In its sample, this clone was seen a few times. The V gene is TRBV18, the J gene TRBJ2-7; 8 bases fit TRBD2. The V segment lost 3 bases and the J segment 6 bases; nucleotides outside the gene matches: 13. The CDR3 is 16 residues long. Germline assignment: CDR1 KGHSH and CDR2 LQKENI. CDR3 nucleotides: TGTGCCAGCTCACCCGTCCGGAGAATAGCGGGAAGCGAGCAGTACTTC. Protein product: CASSPVRRIAGSEQYF.

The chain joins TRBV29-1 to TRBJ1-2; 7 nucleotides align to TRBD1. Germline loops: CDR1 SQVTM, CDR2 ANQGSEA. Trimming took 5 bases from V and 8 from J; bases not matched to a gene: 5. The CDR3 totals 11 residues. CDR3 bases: TGCAGCGTTTGGACAGGCGGGGGCTACACCTTC. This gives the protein CSVWTGGGYTF.

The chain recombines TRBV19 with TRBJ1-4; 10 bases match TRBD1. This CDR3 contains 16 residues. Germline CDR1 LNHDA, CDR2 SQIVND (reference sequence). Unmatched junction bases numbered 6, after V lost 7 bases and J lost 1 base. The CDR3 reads CASTPGTGVTNEKLFF. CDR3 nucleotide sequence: TGTGCCAGTACCCCTGGGACAGGGGTAACTAATGAAAAACTGTTTTTT.

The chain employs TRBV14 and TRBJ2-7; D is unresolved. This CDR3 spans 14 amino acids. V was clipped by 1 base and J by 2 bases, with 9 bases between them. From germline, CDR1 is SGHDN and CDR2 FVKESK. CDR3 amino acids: CASSQVVAAYEQYF. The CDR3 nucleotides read TGTGCCAGCAGCCAAGTCGTGGCGGCCTACGAGCAGTACTTC.

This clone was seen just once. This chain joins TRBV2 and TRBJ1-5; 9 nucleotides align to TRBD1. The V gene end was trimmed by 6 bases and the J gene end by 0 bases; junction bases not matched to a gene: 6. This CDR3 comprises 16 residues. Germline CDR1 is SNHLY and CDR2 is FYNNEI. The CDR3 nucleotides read TGTGCCAGCAGAGCCGGGACAGGGAATAGCAATCAGCCCCAGCATTTT. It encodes CASRAGTGNSNQPQHF.

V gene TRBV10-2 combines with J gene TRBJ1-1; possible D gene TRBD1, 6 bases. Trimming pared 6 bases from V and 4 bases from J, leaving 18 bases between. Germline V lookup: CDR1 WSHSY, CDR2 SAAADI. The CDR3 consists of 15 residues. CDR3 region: CASRTGFGFPTEAFF. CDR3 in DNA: TGCGCCAGCAGGACAGGTTTTGGGTTTCCCACTGAAGCTTTCTTT.

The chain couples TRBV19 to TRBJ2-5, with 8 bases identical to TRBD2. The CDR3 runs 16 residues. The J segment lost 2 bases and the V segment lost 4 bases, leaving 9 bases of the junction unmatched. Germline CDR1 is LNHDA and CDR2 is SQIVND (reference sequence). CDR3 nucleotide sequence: TGTGCCAGTAGTAGATCAGCGGGAGCGGGACAAGAGACCCAGTACTTC. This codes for CASSRSAGAGQETQYF.

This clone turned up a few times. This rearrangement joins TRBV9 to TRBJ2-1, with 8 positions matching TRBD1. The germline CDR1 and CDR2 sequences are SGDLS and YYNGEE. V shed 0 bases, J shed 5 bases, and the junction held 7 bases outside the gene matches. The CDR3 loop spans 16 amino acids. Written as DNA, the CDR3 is TGTGCCAGCAGCGTAGGACCAGGGGGCATACACAATGAGCAGTTCTTC. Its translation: CASSVGPGGIHNEQFF.

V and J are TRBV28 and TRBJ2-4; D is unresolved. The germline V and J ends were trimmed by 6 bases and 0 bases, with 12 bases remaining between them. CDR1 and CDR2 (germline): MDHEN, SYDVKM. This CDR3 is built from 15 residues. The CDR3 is CASSHRLLAKNIQYF. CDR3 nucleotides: TGTGCCAGCAGCCACCGGTTGTTAGCCAAAAACATTCAGTACTTC.

CDR3 sequence reads: CASSPLTGNNKPQHF. As DNA, the CDR3 is TGTGCCAGCAGTCCCCTGACAGGGAATAACAAGCCCCAGCATTTT. The chain is built from TRBV28 and TRBJ1-5; 7 bases line up with TRBD1. CDR3 length equals 15 residues. The V gene's germline CDR1 is MDHEN and CDR2 SYDVKM. The V gene end was trimmed by 5 bases and the J gene end by 8 bases; junction bases not matched to a gene: 12.

DNA of the CDR3: TGTGCCAGCAGTGAAGACCCTACTAGCACAGATACGCAGTATTTT. It encodes CASSEDPTSTDTQYF. J is TRBJ2-3 and V is TRBV6-1; D gene uncertain. The CDR3 is 15 amino acids. Deletions cut 1 base from V and 0 bases from J, with 8 bases between. The germline CDR1 and CDR2 sequences are MNHNS and SASEGT.

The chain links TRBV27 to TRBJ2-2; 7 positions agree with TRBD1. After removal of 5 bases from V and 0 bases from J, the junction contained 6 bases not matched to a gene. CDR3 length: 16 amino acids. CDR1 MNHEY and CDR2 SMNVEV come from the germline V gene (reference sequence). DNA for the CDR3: TGTGCCAGCAGTCCGACAGGGACCACGAACACCGGGGAGCTGTTTTTT. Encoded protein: CASSPTGTTNTGELFF.

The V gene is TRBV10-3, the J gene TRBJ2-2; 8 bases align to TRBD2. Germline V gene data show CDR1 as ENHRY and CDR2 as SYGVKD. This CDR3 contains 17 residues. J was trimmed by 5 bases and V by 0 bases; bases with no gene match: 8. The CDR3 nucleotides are TGTGCCATCAGTGAGTCTGTGGTGGCGGGAGGTACCGGGGAGCTGTTTTTT. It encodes CAISESVVAGGTGELFF.

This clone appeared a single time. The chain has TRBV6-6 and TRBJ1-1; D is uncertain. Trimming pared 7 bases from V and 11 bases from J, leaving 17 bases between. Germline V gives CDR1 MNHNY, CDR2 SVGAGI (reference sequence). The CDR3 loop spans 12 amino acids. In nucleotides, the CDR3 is TGTGCCAGCACCCTTAGCCCGGAGGAGGCTTTCTTT. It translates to CASTLSPEEAFF.

CDR3 sequence: CASSSTRGQGAKDQPQHF. In DNA, the CDR3 is TGTGCCAGCAGCTCAACTAGAGGACAGGGGGCAAAGGATCAGCCCCAGCATTTT. V usage is TRBV7-8 and J usage is TRBJ1-5; 11 nucleotides match TRBD1. Germline assignment: CDR1 SGHVS and CDR2 FQNEAQ. The CDR3 is made up of 18 amino acids. V lost 4 bases to trimming and J lost 5 bases; unmatched junction nucleotides: 13.

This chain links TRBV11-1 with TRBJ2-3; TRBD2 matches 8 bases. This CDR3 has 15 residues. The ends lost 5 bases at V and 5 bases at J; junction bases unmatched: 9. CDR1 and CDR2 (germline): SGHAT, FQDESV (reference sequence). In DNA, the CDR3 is TGTGCCAGCAGCAGAACCGGGACTAGTCAAGATACGCAGTATTTT. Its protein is CASSRTGTSQDTQYF.

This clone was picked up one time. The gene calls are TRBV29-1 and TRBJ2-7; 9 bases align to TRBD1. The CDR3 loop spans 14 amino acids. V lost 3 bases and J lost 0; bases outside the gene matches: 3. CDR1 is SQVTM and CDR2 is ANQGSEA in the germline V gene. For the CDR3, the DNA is TGCAGCGTTGAGACAGGGGGTTTCTCCTACGAGCAGTACTTC. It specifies CSVETGGFSYEQYF.

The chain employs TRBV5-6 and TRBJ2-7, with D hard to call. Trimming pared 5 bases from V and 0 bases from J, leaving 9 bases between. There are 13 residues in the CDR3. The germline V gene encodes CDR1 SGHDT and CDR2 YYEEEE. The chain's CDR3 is CASSFDISYEQYF. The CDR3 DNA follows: TGTGCCAGCAGTTTTGACATCTCCTACGAGCAGTACTTC.

CDR3 region: CASRQTGGINEQYF. The CDR3, as DNA: TGTGCCAGCAGACAGACAGGGGGCATAAACGAGCAGTACTTC. The V call is TRBV25-1, the J call TRBJ2-7; 10 bases align to TRBD1. CDR3 length equals 14 residues. Germline V gene lookup returns CDR1 MGHDK and CDR2 SYGVNS. Trimming removed 6 bases from V and 5 bases from J; junction bases left unmatched: 7.

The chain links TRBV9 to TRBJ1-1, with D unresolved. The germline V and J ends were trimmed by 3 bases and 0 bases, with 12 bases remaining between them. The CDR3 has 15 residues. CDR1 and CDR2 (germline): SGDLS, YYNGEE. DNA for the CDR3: TGTGCCAGCAGCGCTACCCCTCTGATGAACACTGAAGCTTTCTTT. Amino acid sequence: CASSATPLMNTEAFF.

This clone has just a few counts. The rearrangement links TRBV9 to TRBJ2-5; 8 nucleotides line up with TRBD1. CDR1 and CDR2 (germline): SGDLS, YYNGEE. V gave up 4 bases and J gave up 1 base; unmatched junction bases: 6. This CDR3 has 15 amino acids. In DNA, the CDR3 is TGTGCCAGCAGCTCTTTACAGGGGGGCCAAGAGACCCAGTACTTC. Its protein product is CASSSLQGGQETQYF.

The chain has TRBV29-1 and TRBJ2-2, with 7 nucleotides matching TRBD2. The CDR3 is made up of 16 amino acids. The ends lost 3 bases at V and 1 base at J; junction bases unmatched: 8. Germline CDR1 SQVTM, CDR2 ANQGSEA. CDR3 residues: CSVEVGGPWNTGELFF. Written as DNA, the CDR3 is TGCAGCGTTGAGGTGGGAGGGCCATGGAACACCGGGGAGCTGTTTTTT.

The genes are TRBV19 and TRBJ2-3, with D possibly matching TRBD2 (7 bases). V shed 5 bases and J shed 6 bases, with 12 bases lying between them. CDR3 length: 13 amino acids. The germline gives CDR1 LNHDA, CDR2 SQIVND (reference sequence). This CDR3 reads CASSGGATDTQYF. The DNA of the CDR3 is TGTGCCAGTAGTGGGGGGGCTACGGATACGCAGTATTTT.

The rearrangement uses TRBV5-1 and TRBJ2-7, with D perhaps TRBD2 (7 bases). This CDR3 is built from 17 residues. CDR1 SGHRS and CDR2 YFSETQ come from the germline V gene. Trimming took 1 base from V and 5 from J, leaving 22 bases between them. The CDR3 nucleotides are TGCGCCAGCAGCTTGCGGGGGGCAGGGCTCCGACCCAACGAGCAGTACTTC. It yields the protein CASSLRGAGLRPNEQYF.

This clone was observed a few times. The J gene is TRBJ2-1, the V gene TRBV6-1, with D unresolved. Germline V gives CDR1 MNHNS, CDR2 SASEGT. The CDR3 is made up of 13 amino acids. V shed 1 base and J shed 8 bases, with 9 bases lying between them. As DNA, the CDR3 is TGTGCCAGCAGTGAAGGAGCCACCTATGAGCAGTTCTTC. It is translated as CASSEGATYEQFF.

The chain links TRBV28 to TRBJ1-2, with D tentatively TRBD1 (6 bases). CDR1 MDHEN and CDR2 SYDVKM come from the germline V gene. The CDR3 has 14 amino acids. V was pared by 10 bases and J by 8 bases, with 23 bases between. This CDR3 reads CATTNGGLNRGYTF. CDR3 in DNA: TGTGCCACAACCAACGGGGGGCTGAACCGAGGCTACACCTTC.

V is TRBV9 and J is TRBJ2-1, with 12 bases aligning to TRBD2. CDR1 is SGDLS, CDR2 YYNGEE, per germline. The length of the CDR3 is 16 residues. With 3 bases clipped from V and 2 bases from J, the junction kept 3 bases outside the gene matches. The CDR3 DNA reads TGTGCCAGCAGCGCCGGACTAGCGGGACCCTACAATGAGCAGTTCTTC. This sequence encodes CASSAGLAGPYNEQFF.

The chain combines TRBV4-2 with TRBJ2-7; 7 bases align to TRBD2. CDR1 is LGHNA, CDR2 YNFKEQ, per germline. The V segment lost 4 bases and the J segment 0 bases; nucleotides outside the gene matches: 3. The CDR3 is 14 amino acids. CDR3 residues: CASSLLAHSYEQYF. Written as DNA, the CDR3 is TGTGCCAGCAGCCTACTAGCGCACTCCTACGAGCAGTACTTC.